A selection of T cell receptor beta chains follows, all from one sample in a study of identical twins. A single record per CDR3 protein comes from TCRdb applying MiXCR to the 5' RACE reads. Of about 190,000 distinct CDR3 sequences listed, approximately 16% are singletons. This sample also appeared in a second study, on T cells expressing NK-cell markers.

The sample consisted of CD8+ T cells sorted from blood. The receptors derive from a woman between 18 and 30 years old in good health. Each CDR3 is given with its conserved first and last residue. D genes are given only for firm matches. The size field is filled for only some rows; it gives once, few, many or a size class.

D: -
V: TRBV20-1
J: TRBJ2-7
size: few
DNA: TGCAGTGCTAGAGGGCTAACCTACGAGCAGTACTTC
CDR3: CSARGLTYEQYF

D: TRBD1
V: TRBV6-1
J: TRBJ2-1
size: few
DNA: TGTGCCAGCAGCGGTCCCAGGACAGGGAAAAGGGATGAGCAGTTCTTC
CDR3: CASSGPRTGKRDEQFF

D: -
V: TRBV6-6
J: TRBJ2-7
size: few
DNA: TGTGCCAGCTTGGGGGCCGGCGAGCAGTACTTC
CDR3: CASLGAGEQYF

D: TRBD2
V: TRBV12-3/TRBV12-4
J: TRBJ2-3
size: few
DNA: TGTGCCACCGCGGGACTAGCCGGAGATACGCAGTATTTT
CDR3: CATAGLAGDTQYF

D: -
V: TRBV11-2
J: TRBJ1-2
size: -
DNA: TGTGCCAGCAGCTTAGATCAGGGGACTAACTATGGCTACACCTTC
CDR3: CASSLDQGTNYGYTF

D: TRBD2
V: TRBV15
J: TRBJ2-3
size: -
DNA: TGTGCCACCAGCAGGGGACTTAGCGGGAGGGAGCCTTACACAGATACGCAGTATTTT
CDR3: CATSRGLSGREPYTDTQYF

D: TRBD1
V: TRBV19
J: TRBJ2-1
size: -
DNA: TGTGCCAGTAGGGGGGACAGGGGCGCCTACAATGAGCAGTTCTTC
CDR3: CASRGDRGAYNEQFF

D: -
V: TRBV20-1
J: TRBJ1-1
size: -
DNA: TGCAGTGCTAGAATGGGGGACACTGAAGCTTTCTTT
CDR3: CSARMGDTEAFF

D: TRBD1
V: TRBV5-1
J: TRBJ2-7
size: few
DNA: TGCGCCAGCAGCTTGGTGGACAGGGGGAACTACGAGCAGTACTTC
CDR3: CASSLVDRGNYEQYF

D: TRBD2
V: TRBV5-1
J: TRBJ2-1
size: -
DNA: TGCGCCAGCAGCTGGGAGCGGGAGGAAAATGAGCAGTTCTTC
CDR3: CASSWEREENEQFF

D: TRBD2
V: TRBV20-1
J: TRBJ2-3
size: -
DNA: TGCAGTGCTAGACCTACTAGCGGGAGAGCAGATACGCAGTATTTT
CDR3: CSARPTSGRADTQYF

D: -
V: TRBV3-1
J: TRBJ2-1
size: -
DNA: TGTGCCAGCAGCCAAGATAGCACAGATGAGCAGTTCTTC
CDR3: CASSQDSTDEQFF

D: TRBD2
V: TRBV28
J: TRBJ2-7
size: -
DNA: TGTGCCAGCAGTTTGCCCCCTCTAGCGGGGCCCTACGAGCAGTACTTC
CDR3: CASSLPPLAGPYEQYF

D: -
V: TRBV7-9
J: TRBJ2-7
size: few
DNA: TGTGCCAGCAGCTTAGTGCTAGCCCCCGTCGAGCAGTACTTC
CDR3: CASSLVLAPVEQYF

D: TRBD2
V: TRBV12-3/TRBV12-4
J: TRBJ2-1
size: few
DNA: TGTGCCAGCAGTTTAGAGACTAGCGGGGGGTCCTACAATGAGCAGTTCTTC
CDR3: CASSLETSGGSYNEQFF

D: -
V: TRBV9
J: TRBJ2-2
size: -
DNA: TGTGCCAGCAGTGGATCAGGGGTCCCGACCGGGGAGCTGTTTTTT
CDR3: CASSGSGVPTGELFF

D: -
V: TRBV6-5
J: TRBJ2-2
size: -
DNA: TGTGCCAGCAGTTACTCGGAGGAGTTCACCGGGGAGCTGTTTTTT
CDR3: CASSYSEEFTGELFF

D: -
V: TRBV15
J: TRBJ2-3
size: few
DNA: TGTGCCACCAGCAGAGGGGATACGCAGTATTTT
CDR3: CATSRGDTQYF

D: -
V: TRBV9
J: TRBJ2-7
size: -
DNA: TGTGGCAGCAGCTTTGACTCGCTCTCCTACGAGCAGTACTTC
CDR3: CGSSFDSLSYEQYF

D: TRBD1
V: TRBV12-3/TRBV12-4
J: TRBJ1-1
size: many
DNA: TGTGCCAGCAGCCATGGGACAGGGGCTGAAGCTTTCTTT
CDR3: CASSHGTGAEAFF

D: TRBD1
V: TRBV24-1
J: TRBJ2-2
size: medium-sized
DNA: TGTGCCACCAGTGACGCGGACAGGGACACCGGGGAGCTGTTTTTT
CDR3: CATSDADRDTGELFF

D: TRBD1
V: TRBV5-1
J: TRBJ2-6
size: few
DNA: TGCGCCAGCAACCACATAGGGACAGGCATCTCTGGGGCCAACGTCCTGACTTTC
CDR3: CASNHIGTGISGANVLTF

D: -
V: TRBV12-3/TRBV12-4
J: TRBJ2-3
size: -
DNA: TGTGCCAGCAGTTTATCCTCTCCCTCCGATACGCAGTATTTT
CDR3: CASSLSSPSDTQYF

D: -
V: TRBV5-1
J: TRBJ2-1
size: few
DNA: TGCGCCAGCAGCTTGGACCGGGTTGGTCCCCCCTACAATGAGCAGTTCTTC
CDR3: CASSLDRVGPPYNEQFF

D: TRBD2
V: TRBV7-2
J: TRBJ2-7
size: -
DNA: TGTGCCAGCAGCTTAGCAGCGGGAGGTCTGTACGAGCAGTACTTC
CDR3: CASSLAAGGLYEQYF

D: -
V: TRBV12-3/TRBV12-4
J: TRBJ2-3
size: -
DNA: TGTGCCAGCAGTCAGTACTTACTAGTCACAGATACGCAGTATTTT
CDR3: CASSQYLLVTDTQYF

D: -
V: TRBV7-8
J: TRBJ1-4
size: -
DNA: TGTGCCAGCAGCTTACAGGGAACTAATGAAAAACTGTTTTTT
CDR3: CASSLQGTNEKLFF

D: -
V: TRBV23-1
J: TRBJ2-1
size: -
DNA: TGCGCCAGCAGTCAACAGGGCCCACTAGATGAGCAGTTCTTC
CDR3: CASSQQGPLDEQFF

D: -
V: TRBV7-9
J: TRBJ2-7
size: -
DNA: TGTGCCAGCAGCTCACTGACTCGAATAAACTACGAGCAGTACTTC
CDR3: CASSSLTRINYEQYF

D: TRBD1
V: TRBV19
J: TRBJ1-5
size: few
DNA: TGTGCCAGTAGTTGGACAGGGAATCAGCCCCAGCATTTT
CDR3: CASSWTGNQPQHF

D: -
V: TRBV15
J: TRBJ1-2
size: -
DNA: TGTGCCACCAGCACTATTATTGAACCTAACTATGGCTACACCTTC
CDR3: CATSTIIEPNYGYTF

D: -
V: TRBV5-4
J: TRBJ1-1
size: -
DNA: TGTGCCAGCAGCTTGCGTGGGGCCGGCACTGAAGCTTTCTTT
CDR3: CASSLRGAGTEAFF

D: -
V: TRBV12-3/TRBV12-4
J: TRBJ1-4
size: few
DNA: TGTGCCAGCAGTTTTGGGCAGAATGAAAAACTGTTTTTT
CDR3: CASSFGQNEKLFF

D: TRBD1
V: TRBV13
J: TRBJ2-7
size: -
DNA: TGTGCCAGCCTTCCATCAAGGGACAGGCCCTACGAGCAGTACTTC
CDR3: CASLPSRDRPYEQYF

D: -
V: TRBV14
J: TRBJ2-7
size: -
DNA: TGTGCCAGCAGCCAAGATTTTACGGGATACTACGAGCAGTACTTC
CDR3: CASSQDFTGYYEQYF

D: -
V: TRBV5-6
J: TRBJ2-7
size: few
DNA: TGTGCCAGCAGCTCTCTTACAGGGATGGATGTGGATGAGCAGTACTTC
CDR3: CASSSLTGMDVDEQYF

D: -
V: TRBV9
J: TRBJ2-7
size: -
DNA: TGTGCCAGCAGCGTAGACGGGAGTTGGTACGAGCAGTACTTC
CDR3: CASSVDGSWYEQYF

D: -
V: TRBV5-6
J: TRBJ1-2
size: -
DNA: TGTGCCAGCAGCTGGACAGATCTGGGCGGCTACACCTTC
CDR3: CASSWTDLGGYTF

D: -
V: TRBV10-3
J: TRBJ2-7
size: few
DNA: TGTGCCATCGCAGAGGCCACCTACGAGCAGTACTTC
CDR3: CAIAEATYEQYF

D: -
V: TRBV12-3/TRBV12-4
J: TRBJ2-7
size: few
DNA: TGTGCCAGCAGTTTCGACCGCTACGAGCAGTACTTC
CDR3: CASSFDRYEQYF

D: -
V: TRBV7-9
J: TRBJ2-3
size: -
DNA: TGTGCCAGCGGGGGCTTAGGGGTAAGCACAGATACGCAGTATTTT
CDR3: CASGGLGVSTDTQYF

D: TRBD2
V: TRBV20-1
J: TRBJ2-1
size: few
DNA: TGCAGTGTTCGGACTAGCGGGAATGAGCAGTTCTTC
CDR3: CSVRTSGNEQFF

D: -
V: TRBV19
J: TRBJ2-2
size: few
DNA: TGTGCCAGTAGTATAGGACTCGGGGGTTTCGACACCGGGGAGCTGTTTTTT
CDR3: CASSIGLGGFDTGELFF

D: TRBD2
V: TRBV7-7
J: TRBJ2-5
size: -
DNA: TGTGCTAGCAGTTTGCGGACTAGCGCACAAGAGACCCAGTACTTC
CDR3: CASSLRTSAQETQYF

D: -
V: TRBV20-1
J: TRBJ2-7
size: few
DNA: TGCAGTGCTAGGGACCCCGAGGGTTCCTACGAGCAGTACTTC
CDR3: CSARDPEGSYEQYF

D: TRBD1
V: TRBV5-1
J: TRBJ2-7
size: -
DNA: TGCGCCAGCAGCTTGGGTCCCGGGACAGCCCTACTACTTCGCCACGAGCAGTACTTC
CDR3: CASSLGPGTALLLRHEQYF

D: -
V: TRBV3-1
J: TRBJ2-7
size: -
DNA: TGTGCCAGCAGCCAGCCCGGCTCCTACGAGCAGTACTTC
CDR3: CASSQPGSYEQYF

D: -
V: TRBV12-3/TRBV12-4
J: TRBJ1-1
size: few
DNA: TGTGCCAGCCTGTCAGCTTACACTGAAGCTTTCTTT
CDR3: CASLSAYTEAFF

D: -
V: TRBV20-1
J: TRBJ1-2
size: few
DNA: TGCAGTGCCCCCCCTGACTATGGCTACACCTTC
CDR3: CSAPPDYGYTF

D: TRBD2
V: TRBV5-6
J: TRBJ2-7
size: few
DNA: TGTGCCAGCAGCCTCCCGACTAGCGGCTACGAGCAGTACTTC
CDR3: CASSLPTSGYEQYF

D: -
V: TRBV7-9
J: TRBJ1-5
size: -
DNA: TGTGCCAGCAGCTGGGGGCCAAATCAGCCCCAGCATTTT
CDR3: CASSWGPNQPQHF

D: -
V: TRBV5-5
J: TRBJ1-4
size: few
DNA: TGTGCCAGCAGCCCAGGGTTGGCGAATGAAAAACTGTTTTTT
CDR3: CASSPGLANEKLFF